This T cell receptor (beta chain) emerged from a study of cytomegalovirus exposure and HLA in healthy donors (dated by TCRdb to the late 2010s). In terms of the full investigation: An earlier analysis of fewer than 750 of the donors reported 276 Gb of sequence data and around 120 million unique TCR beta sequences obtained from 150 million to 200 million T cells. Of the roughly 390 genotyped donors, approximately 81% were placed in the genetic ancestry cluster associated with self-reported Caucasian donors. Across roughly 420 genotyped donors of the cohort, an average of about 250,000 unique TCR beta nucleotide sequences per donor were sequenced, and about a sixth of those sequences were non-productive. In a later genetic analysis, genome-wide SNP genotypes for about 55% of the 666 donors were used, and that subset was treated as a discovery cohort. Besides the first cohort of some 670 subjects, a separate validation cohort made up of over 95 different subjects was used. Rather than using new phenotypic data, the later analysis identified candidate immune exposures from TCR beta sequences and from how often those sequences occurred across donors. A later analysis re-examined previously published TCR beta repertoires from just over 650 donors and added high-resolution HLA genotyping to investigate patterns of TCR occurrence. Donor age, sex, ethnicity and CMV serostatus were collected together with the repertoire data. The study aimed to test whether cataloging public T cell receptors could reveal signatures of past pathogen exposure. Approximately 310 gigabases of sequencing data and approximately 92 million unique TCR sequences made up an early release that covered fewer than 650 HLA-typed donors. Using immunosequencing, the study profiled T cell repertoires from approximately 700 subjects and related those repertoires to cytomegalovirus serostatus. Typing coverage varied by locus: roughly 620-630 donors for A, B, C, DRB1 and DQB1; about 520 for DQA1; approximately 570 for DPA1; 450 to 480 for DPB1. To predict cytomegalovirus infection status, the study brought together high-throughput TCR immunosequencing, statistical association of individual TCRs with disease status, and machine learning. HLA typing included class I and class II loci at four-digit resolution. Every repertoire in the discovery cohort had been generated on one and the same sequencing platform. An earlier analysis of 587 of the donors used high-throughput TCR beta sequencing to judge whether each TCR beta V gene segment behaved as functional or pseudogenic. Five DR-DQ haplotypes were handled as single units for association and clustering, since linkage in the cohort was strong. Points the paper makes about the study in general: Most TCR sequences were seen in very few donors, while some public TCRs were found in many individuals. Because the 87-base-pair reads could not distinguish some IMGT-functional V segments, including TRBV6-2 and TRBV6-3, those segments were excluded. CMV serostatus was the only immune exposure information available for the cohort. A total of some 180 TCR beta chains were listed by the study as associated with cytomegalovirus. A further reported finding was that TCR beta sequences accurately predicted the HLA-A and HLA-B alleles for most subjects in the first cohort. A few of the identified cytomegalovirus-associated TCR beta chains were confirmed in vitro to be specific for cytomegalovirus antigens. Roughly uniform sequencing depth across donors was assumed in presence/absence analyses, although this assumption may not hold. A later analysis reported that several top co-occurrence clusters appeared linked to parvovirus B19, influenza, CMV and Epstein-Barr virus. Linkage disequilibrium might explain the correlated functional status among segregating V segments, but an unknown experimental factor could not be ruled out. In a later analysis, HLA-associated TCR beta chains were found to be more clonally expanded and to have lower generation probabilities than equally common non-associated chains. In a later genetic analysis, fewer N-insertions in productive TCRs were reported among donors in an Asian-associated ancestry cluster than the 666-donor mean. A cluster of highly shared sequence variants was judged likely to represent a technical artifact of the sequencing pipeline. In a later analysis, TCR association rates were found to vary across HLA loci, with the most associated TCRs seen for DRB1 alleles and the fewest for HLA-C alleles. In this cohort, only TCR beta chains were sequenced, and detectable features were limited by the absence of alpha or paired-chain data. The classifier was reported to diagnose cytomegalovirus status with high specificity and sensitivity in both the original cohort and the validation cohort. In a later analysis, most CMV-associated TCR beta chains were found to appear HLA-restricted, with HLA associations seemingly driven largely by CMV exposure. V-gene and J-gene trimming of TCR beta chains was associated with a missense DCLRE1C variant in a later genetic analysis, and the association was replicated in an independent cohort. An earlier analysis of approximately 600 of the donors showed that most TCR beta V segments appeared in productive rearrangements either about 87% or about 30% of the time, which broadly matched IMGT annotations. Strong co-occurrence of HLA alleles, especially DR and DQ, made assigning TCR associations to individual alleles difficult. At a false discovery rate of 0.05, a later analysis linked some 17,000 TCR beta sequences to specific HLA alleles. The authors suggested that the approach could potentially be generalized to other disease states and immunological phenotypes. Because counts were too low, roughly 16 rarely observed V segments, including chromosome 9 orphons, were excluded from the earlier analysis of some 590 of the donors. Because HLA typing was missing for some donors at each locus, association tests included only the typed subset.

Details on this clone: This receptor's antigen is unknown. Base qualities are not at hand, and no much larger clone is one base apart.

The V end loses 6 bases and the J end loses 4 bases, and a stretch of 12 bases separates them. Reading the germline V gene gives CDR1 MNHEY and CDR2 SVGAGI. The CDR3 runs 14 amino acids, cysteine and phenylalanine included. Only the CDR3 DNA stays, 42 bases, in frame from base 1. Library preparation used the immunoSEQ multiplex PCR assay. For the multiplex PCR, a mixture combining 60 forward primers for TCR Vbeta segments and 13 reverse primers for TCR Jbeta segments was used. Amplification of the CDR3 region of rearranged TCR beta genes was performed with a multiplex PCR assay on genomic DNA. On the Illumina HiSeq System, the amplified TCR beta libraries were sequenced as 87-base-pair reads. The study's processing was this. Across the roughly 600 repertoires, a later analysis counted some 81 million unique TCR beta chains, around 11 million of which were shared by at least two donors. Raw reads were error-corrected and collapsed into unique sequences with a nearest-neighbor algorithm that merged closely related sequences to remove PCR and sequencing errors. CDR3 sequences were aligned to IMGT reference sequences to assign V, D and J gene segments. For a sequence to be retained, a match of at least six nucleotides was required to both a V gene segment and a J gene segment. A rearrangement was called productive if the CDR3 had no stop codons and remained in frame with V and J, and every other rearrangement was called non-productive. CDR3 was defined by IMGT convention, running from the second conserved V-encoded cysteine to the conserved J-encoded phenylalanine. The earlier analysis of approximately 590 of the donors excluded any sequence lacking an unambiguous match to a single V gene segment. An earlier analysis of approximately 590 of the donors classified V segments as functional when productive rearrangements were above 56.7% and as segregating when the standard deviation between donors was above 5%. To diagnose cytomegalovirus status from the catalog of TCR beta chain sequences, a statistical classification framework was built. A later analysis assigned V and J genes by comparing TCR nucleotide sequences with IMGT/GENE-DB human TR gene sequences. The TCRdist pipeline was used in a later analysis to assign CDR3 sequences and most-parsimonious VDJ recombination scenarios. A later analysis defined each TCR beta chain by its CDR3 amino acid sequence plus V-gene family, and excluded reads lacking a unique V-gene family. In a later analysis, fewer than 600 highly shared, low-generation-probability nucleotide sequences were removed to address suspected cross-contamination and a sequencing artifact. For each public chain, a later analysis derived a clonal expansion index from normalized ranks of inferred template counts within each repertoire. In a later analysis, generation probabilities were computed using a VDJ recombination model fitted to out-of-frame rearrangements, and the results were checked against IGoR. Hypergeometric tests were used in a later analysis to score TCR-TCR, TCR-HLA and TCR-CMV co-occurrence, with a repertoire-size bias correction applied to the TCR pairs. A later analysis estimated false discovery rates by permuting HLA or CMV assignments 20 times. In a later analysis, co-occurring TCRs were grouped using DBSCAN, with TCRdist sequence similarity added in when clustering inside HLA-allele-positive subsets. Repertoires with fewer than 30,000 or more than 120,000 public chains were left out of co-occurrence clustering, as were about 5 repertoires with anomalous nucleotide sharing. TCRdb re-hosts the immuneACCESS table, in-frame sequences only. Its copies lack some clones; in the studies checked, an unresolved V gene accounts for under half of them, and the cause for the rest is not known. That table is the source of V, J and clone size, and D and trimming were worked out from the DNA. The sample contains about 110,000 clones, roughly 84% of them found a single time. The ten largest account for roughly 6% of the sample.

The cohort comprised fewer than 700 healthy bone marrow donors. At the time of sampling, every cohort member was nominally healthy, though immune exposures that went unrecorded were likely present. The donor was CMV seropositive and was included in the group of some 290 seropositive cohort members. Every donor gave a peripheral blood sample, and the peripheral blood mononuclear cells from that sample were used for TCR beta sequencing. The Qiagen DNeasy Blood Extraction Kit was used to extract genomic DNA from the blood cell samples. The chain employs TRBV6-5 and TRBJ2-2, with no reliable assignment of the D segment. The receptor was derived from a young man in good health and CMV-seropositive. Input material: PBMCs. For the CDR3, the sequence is CASSLGASTGELFF. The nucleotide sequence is TGTGCCAGCAGCCTTGGTGCGTCCACCGGGGAGCTGTTTTTT.